This TCR beta chain derives from a study of regulatory T cells in long-lasting Graves disease. Across the study: Freshly diagnosed Graves' patients had used antithyroid drugs for under 3 months. Whole-study results and caveats: Persistent cases favored TRBV28, TRBJ1-2 and TRBJ2-5.

Through Arm-PCR of CDR3 regions and iRepertoire HTBI primers, TCR beta libraries were built. In the source study's methods: Taken together, the samples had 60 to 80 TRBV and more than twelve TRBJ segments identified. TCRdb re-called the multiplex PCR reads through MiXCR, storing one row per CDR3 protein. The V and J calls reflect TCRdb's pipeline rather than the authors' work. The sample carries 200,000 to 250,000 distinct CDR3 sequences, roughly 18% recorded once. CDR3 length equals 13 residues. V was pared by 6 bases and J by 0 bases, with 8 bases between. Germline assignment: CDR1 MGHRA and CDR2 YSYEKL. This clonotype was seen only a few times. Antigen unknown. The time point: newly diagnosed GD, antithyroid drugs for less than 3 months. Isolated PBMC RNA provided the starting material for the TCR library.

The sequence was collected from a female donor with Graves disease. Source: peripheral blood mononuclear cells (PBMCs), taken at new diagnosis, from a patient treated with antithyroid drugs. The V gene is TRBV4-1, the J gene TRBJ1-1, with D unclear. As DNA, the CDR3 is TGCGCCAGCAGTGTTTCAATGAACACTGAAGCTTTCTTT. This encodes CASSVSMNTEAFF.